The source of this T cell receptor beta chain is a study of OX40 agonist ivuxolimab in advanced cancers. Method: immunoSEQ multiplex PCR; TCRdb's copy keeps in-frame clones and lacks some. The sample has tens of thousands of clones; approximately 89% are singletons. The V end was cut by 3 bases, the J end by 1 base, with 9 bases between. This CDR3 spans 14 amino acids. Germline values: CDR1 MNHEY, CDR2 SMNVEV (reference sequence). The sequence derives from an adult with an advanced solid tumor such as melanoma, head and neck, liver or kidney cancer. Specimen: CD4+ or CD8+ T cells sorted from blood, collected in a trial of the OX40 agonist ivuxolimab. The chain is built from TRBV27 and TRBJ1-1; no definite D call. The chain's CDR3 is CASSFGVGNTEAFF. CDR3 in DNA: TGTGCCAGCAGTTTCGGAGTAGGGAACACTGAAGCTTTCTTT.